The 10 T cell receptor beta chains below were found in one sample sequenced in a study of T cell changes during pregnancy in multiple sclerosis. This table comes from immunoSEQ multiplex PCR, and its TCRdb copy is limited to in-frame clones, with some not included. The sample carries approximately 90,000 clones, approximately 89% recorded once. The sequencing used peripheral blood, collected before pregnancy. These receptors came from a female donor with multiple sclerosis, enrolled in a pregnancy study.

This chain joins TRBV6-1 and TRBJ2-7; 10 bases fit TRBD1. This CDR3 spans 16 amino acids. J gave up 3 bases and V 2 bases, and 7 bases lay outside the gene matches. Germline V CDR1 and CDR2: MNHNS, SASEGT. CDR3 loop: CASSEFERDRGYEQYF. In DNA, the CDR3 is TGTGCCAGCAGTGAATTTGAAAGGGACAGGGGCTACGAGCAGTACTTC.

CDR3 sequence: CASSLTVAADTQYF. In nucleotides, the CDR3 is TGCGCCAGCAGCTTGACGGTAGCGGCAGATACGCAGTATTTT. The chain links TRBV5-1 to TRBJ2-3; perhaps TRBD2 as D (6 bases). This CDR3 contains 14 residues. Trimming removed 1 base from V and 4 bases from J, with 10 bases in between. Per the germline V gene, CDR1 is SGHRS and CDR2 is YFSETQ.

The V gene is TRBV5-1, the J gene TRBJ2-1; 8 bases align to TRBD1. Looked up from germline, CDR1 is SGHRS and CDR2 is YFSETQ. Germline trimming cut 9 bases from V and 5 bases from J; bases unmatched to any gene: 7. The CDR3 consists of 13 residues. CDR3 region: CATRQGIDNEQFF. The DNA for the CDR3 is TGCGCCACCCGACAGGGGATCGACAATGAGCAGTTCTTC.

This chain joins TRBV9 and TRBJ2-1; 11 nucleotides agree with TRBD2. The germline CDR1 and CDR2 sequences are SGDLS and YYNGEE. There are 16 residues in the CDR3. With 4 bases clipped from V and 10 bases from J, the junction kept 13 bases outside the gene matches. The CDR3, as DNA: TGTGCCAGCAGCTCGCGACTAGCGGGACCCACAGCAGAGCAGTTCTTC. It codes for CASSSRLAGPTAEQFF.

This chain links TRBV7-7 with TRBJ2-7, with 13 bases identical to TRBD2. The CDR3 has 14 residues. CDR1 is SSHAT and CDR2 is FNYEAQ in the germline V gene (reference sequence). V shed 5 bases, J shed 5 bases, and the junction held 3 bases outside the gene matches. The CDR3 spells CASSRGLAGDEQYF. DNA of the CDR3: TGTGCCAGCAGCCGCGGACTAGCGGGGGACGAGCAGTACTTC. Supplemented by reference TRBV7-7 and TRBJ2-7, the full variable domain reads GAGVSQSPRYKVTKRGQDVTLRCDPISSHATLYWYQQALGQGPEFLTYFNYEAQPDKSGLPSDRFSAERPEGSISTLTIQRTEQRDSAMYRCASSRGLAGDEQYFGPGTRLTVT.

The chain couples TRBV2 to TRBJ2-1; 10 bases are shared with TRBD1. From germline, CDR1 is SNHLY and CDR2 FYNNEI. The CDR3 loop spans 17 amino acids. Germline trimming cut 6 bases from V and 7 bases from J; bases unmatched to any gene: 15. The DNA for the CDR3 is TGTGCCAGCAGACCCCGGACAGGGGGTTTTGGTTTGAATGAGCAGTTCTTC. Amino acids: CASRPRTGGFGLNEQFF.

This chain connects TRBV29-1 to TRBJ1-2, with D possibly being TRBD1 (6 bases). This CDR3 has 14 amino acids. CDR1 and CDR2 (germline): SQVTM, ANQGSEA. The germline V and J ends were trimmed by 1 base and 6 bases, with 15 bases remaining between them. This CDR3 reads CSVEGGGEGDGYTF. CDR3 sequence (DNA): TGCAGCGTTGAAGGGGGGGGCGAGGGGGATGGCTACACCTTC.

V and J are TRBV29-1 and TRBJ2-1, with a tentative D call TRBD1 (6 bases). This CDR3 spans 18 amino acids. V lost 1 base and J 0 bases, leaving 19 bases between the germline ends. Germline CDR1 reads SQVTM; CDR2 reads ANQGSEA. Here the CDR3 DNA reads TGCAGCGTTGAAGTGGCATCGGGACATCTCAGCTCCTACAATGAGCAGTTCTTC. Protein sequence: CSVEVASGHLSSYNEQFF.

V usage is TRBV7-2 and J usage is TRBJ2-5, with 8 bases matching TRBD2. J was trimmed by 4 bases and V by 2 bases; bases with no gene match: 6. The CDR3 loop spans 15 amino acids. Germline V gene lookup returns CDR1 SGHTA and CDR2 FQGNSA. The CDR3 is CASSLIGGAGETQYF. In nucleotides, the CDR3 is TGTGCCAGCAGCTTAATCGGGGGGGCCGGAGAGACCCAGTACTTC.

V gene TRBV5-5 combines with J gene TRBJ2-4; 7 bases match TRBD1. The CDR3 extends over 16 amino acids. Trimming removed 2 bases from V and 0 bases from J; junction bases left unmatched: 5. In germline, CDR1 is SGHKS, CDR2 YYEKEE (reference sequence). The CDR3 region has the DNA TGTGCCAGCAGCTTTCTCCCAGGGGGAGCCAAAAACATTCAGTACTTC. Its protein product is CASSFLPGGAKNIQYF.